These T cell receptor beta chains were read from a single sample in a study of CD8+CD57+ T cells in acquired aplastic anemia. TCRdb reanalysed the reads using MiXCR and keeps one entry per CDR3 protein. The table shows roughly 120,000 distinct CDR3 sequences, with 50% to 70% occurring only once. Material for sequencing was sorted CD4+, CD8+, or CD8+CD57+ T cells (not recorded which) from PBMCs. These receptors all come from a human donor with aplastic anemia. Both conserved end residues are part of each CDR3. The D gene is left open where the match is weak. The size entry is marked missing in some rows and otherwise reads once, few, many or a size class.

J gene,D gene,CDR3 length,clone size,V gene,CDR3 protein,CDR3 DNA
TRBJ2-7,.,12,many,TRBV13,CASSLGTRVQYF,TGTGCCAGCAGCTTAGGGACTAGAGTGCAGTACTTC
TRBJ1-5,.,15,once,TRBV13,CASSFRRRGDQPQHF,TGTGCCAGCAGCTTTCGCAGGCGAGGGGATCAGCCCCAGCATTTT
TRBJ2-5,.,13,.,TRBV10-3,CASSDGVGETQYF,TGTGCCAGCAGTGACGGGGTGGGTGAGACCCAGTACTTC
TRBJ2-3,TRBD2,17,.,TRBV7-3,CASSPTGGSGGPDTQYF,TGTGCCAGCAGCCCGACCGGGGGAAGCGGGGGGCCGGATACGCAGTATTTT
TRBJ1-1,.,13,.,TRBV7-3,CASSINKNTEAFF,TGTGCCAGCAGCATCAACAAGAACACTGAAGCTTTCTTT
TRBJ2-5,.,14,few,TRBV27,CASSQQGGRETQYF,TGTGCCAGCAGTCAGCAGGGGGGTAGGGAGACCCAGTACTTC
TRBJ2-7,.,13,.,TRBV7-8,CASSFGSPYEQYF,TGTGCCAGCAGCTTTGGGTCTCCCTACGAGCAGTACTTC
TRBJ2-7,.,17,.,TRBV4-3,CASSQDWGGAASYEQYF,TGCGCCAGCAGCCAAGATTGGGGCGGAGCGGCCTCCTACGAGCAGTACTTC
TRBJ2-3,.,13,.,TRBV19,CASSLGFPDTQYF,TGTGCCAGCAGCCTGGGTTTCCCAGATACGCAGTATTTT
TRBJ2-3,.,14,.,TRBV19,CASSPGRNADTQYF,TGTGCCAGTAGTCCGGGAAGGAATGCAGATACGCAGTATTTT
TRBJ2-3,.,13,.,TRBV7-7,CASSSDGTDTQYF,TGTGCTAGCAGCTCCGACGGCACAGATACGCAGTATTTT
TRBJ1-2,.,13,once,TRBV6-1,CASSQQGNYGYTF,TGTGCCAGCAGTCAACAGGGTAACTATGGCTACACCTTC
TRBJ2-7,TRBD2,14,.,TRBV10-3,CAISESGGSYEQYF,TGTGCCATCAGTGAAAGCGGGGGCTCCTACGAGCAGTACTTC
TRBJ2-3,.,14,.,TRBV12-3/TRBV12-4,CASSLAFFPDTQYF,TGTGCCAGCAGTTTAGCGTTCTTCCCAGATACGCAGTATTTT
TRBJ2-3,TRBD2,14,.,TRBV15,CATSDRGGPDTQYF,TGTGCCACCAGTGATCGGGGGGGCCCGGATACGCAGTATTTT
TRBJ2-3,TRBD2,15,.,TRBV20-1,CSARDISGSVDTQYF,TGCAGTGCTAGAGATATAAGCGGGAGCGTCGATACGCAGTATTTT
TRBJ1-1,TRBD1,12,.,TRBV29-1,CSAERGQAEAFF,TGCAGCGCCGAGAGGGGGCAGGCTGAAGCTTTCTTT
TRBJ2-7,.,15,.,TRBV20-1,CSARAGPASTYEQYF,TGCAGTGCTAGAGCCGGGCCGGCCTCCACCTACGAGCAGTACTTC
TRBJ2-7,.,15,.,TRBV7-2,CASSSRDLLSYEQYF,TGTGCCAGCAGCTCCCGGGACTTACTCTCCTACGAGCAGTACTTC
TRBJ2-7,.,17,medium-sized,TRBV7-9,CASSLVGEESLSYEQYF,TGTGCCAGCAGCTTAGTTGGGGAGGAATCCCTCTCCTACGAGCAGTACTTC
TRBJ2-2,.,14,few,TRBV7-2,CASSLVARTGELFF,TGTGCCAGCAGCTTGGTAGCGAGAACCGGGGAGCTGTTTTTT
TRBJ2-1,.,13,once,TRBV7-9,CASSLALYNEQFF,TGTGCCAGCAGCTTGGCCTTATACAATGAGCAGTTCTTC
TRBJ2-7,TRBD2,17,.,TRBV24-1,CATSDSPTSGSSYEQYF,TGTGCCACCAGTGACTCCCCGACTAGCGGGAGCTCCTACGAGCAGTACTTC
TRBJ2-7,TRBD2,14,many,TRBV28,CATTKAGAGYEQYF,TGTGCCACGACAAAAGCGGGAGCGGGGTACGAGCAGTACTTC
TRBJ2-7,TRBD2,13,.,TRBV20-1,CSASGPEYYEQYF,TGCAGCGCTAGCGGGCCAGAGTACTACGAGCAGTACTTC
TRBJ1-2,.,16,.,TRBV10-2,CATEKGVQGLGYGYTF,TGCGCCACCGAGAAGGGGGTACAGGGATTGGGCTATGGCTACACCTTC
TRBJ1-4,.,13,.,TRBV5-1,CASSSQEEEKLFF,TGCGCCAGCAGCTCGCAGGAGGAGGAAAAACTGTTTTTT
TRBJ2-2,TRBD2,15,.,TRBV10-3,CAISAERGGNGELFF,TGTGCCATCAGTGCCGAGCGGGGGGGCAACGGGGAGCTGTTTTTT
TRBJ2-7,.,16,.,TRBV27,CASSLSVGRSSYEQYF,TGTGCCAGCAGTTTATCAGTGGGACGGAGCTCCTACGAGCAGTACTTC
TRBJ2-7,TRBD2,16,few,TRBV24-1,CATSDGLAGGFYEQYF,TGTGCCACCAGTGATGGCCTAGCGGGAGGGTTCTACGAGCAGTACTTC
TRBJ2-2,TRBD1,15,.,TRBV6-1,CASRSRGHYTGELFF,TGTGCCAGCAGAAGCAGGGGGCATTACACCGGGGAGCTGTTTTTT
TRBJ2-5,TRBD2,16,.,TRBV12-3/TRBV12-4,CASRPLAGGSQETQYF,TGTGCCAGCAGGCCACTAGCGGGGGGATCACAAGAGACCCAGTACTTC
TRBJ1-1,.,17,.,TRBV2,CASSGSAVGPTHTEAFF,TGTGCCAGCAGTGGTTCGGCAGTCGGGCCGACACACACTGAAGCTTTCTTT
TRBJ1-6,TRBD1,11,.,TRBV20-1,CSGQGTSTLHF,TGCAGCGGACAGGGGACCTCCACCCTCCACTTT
TRBJ1-6,TRBD1,18,.,TRBV9,CASSEGDRGSSYNSPLHF,TGTGCCAGCAGTGAGGGGGACAGGGGAAGCTCCTATAATTCACCCCTCCACTTT
TRBJ1-1,.,12,.,TRBV19,CASSISQWEAFF,TGTGCCAGTAGTATTTCCCAGTGGGAAGCTTTCTTT
TRBJ2-3,TRBD2,15,.,TRBV11-1,CASSLTSGPTDTQYF,TGTGCCAGCAGCTTAACTAGCGGACCCACAGATACGCAGTATTTT
TRBJ1-5,.,16,many,TRBV11-2,CASSLESKGFHQPQHF,TGTGCCAGCAGCTTAGAGTCGAAGGGGTTTCATCAGCCCCAGCATTTT
TRBJ2-2,.,16,.,TRBV12-1,CASSASGGSNTGELFF,TGTGCCAGCAGCGCCTCAGGGGGATCGAACACCGGGGAGCTGTTTTTT
TRBJ1-5,TRBD1,14,few,TRBV10-3,CAISLDMTGQPQHF,TGTGCCATCAGTCTTGATATGACAGGGCAGCCCCAGCATTTT
TRBJ1-1,.,14,.,TRBV5-4,CASSPEFGTYEAFF,TGTGCCAGCAGCCCCGAATTTGGGACATACGAAGCTTTCTTT
TRBJ2-4,.,13,many,TRBV20-1,CSAAPRGKNIQYF,TGCAGTGCTGCCCCCAGGGGCAAAAACATTCAGTACTTC
TRBJ2-5,.,13,.,TRBV15,CATSRALQETQYF,TGTGCCACCAGCAGGGCCCTCCAAGAGACCCAGTACTTC
TRBJ2-3,TRBD2,14,.,TRBV19,CASRLTGGPDTQYF,TGTGCCAGTAGACTAACGGGAGGGCCGGATACGCAGTATTTT
TRBJ2-7,.,14,.,TRBV9,CASSVGGLSYEQYF,TGTGCCAGCAGCGTGGGCGGATTATCCTACGAGCAGTACTTC
TRBJ2-2,TRBD2,14,many,TRBV7-9,CASSPSGAAGELFF,TGTGCCAGCAGTCCTAGCGGGGCGGCCGGGGAGCTGTTTTTT
TRBJ1-1,.,12,few,TRBV15,CATSRPYTEAFF,TGTGCCACCAGCAGACCGTACACTGAAGCTTTCTTT
TRBJ2-7,TRBD2,14,.,TRBV29-1,CSAATSGRLYEQYF,TGCAGCGCCGCAACTAGCGGGAGGCTTTACGAGCAGTACTTC
TRBJ2-1,.,15,.,TRBV15,CATSRDSGTYNEQFF,TGTGCCACCAGCAGAGATTCTGGGACCTACAATGAGCAGTTCTTC
TRBJ1-5,TRBD1,17,many,TRBV19,CASSPTDRGVSNQPQHF,TGTGCCAGTAGTCCGACGGACAGGGGGGTTAGCAATCAGCCCCAGCATTTT
TRBJ1-6,.,8,once,TRBV6-6,CASGDLHF,TGTGCCAGCGGGGACCTCCACTTT
TRBJ2-3,TRBD2,15,.,TRBV20-1,CSARGLAGAVDTQYF,TGCAGTGCTAGAGGCCTAGCGGGAGCCGTCGATACGCAGTATTTT
TRBJ2-7,.,12,.,TRBV25-1,CASSDPGFEQYF,TGTGCCAGCAGTGATCCCGGGTTCGAGCAGTACTTC
TRBJ2-5,.,15,many,TRBV19,CASSPRDIWQETQYF,TGTGCCAGTAGTCCCCGGGACATATGGCAAGAGACCCAGTACTTC
TRBJ2-7,.,13,.,TRBV19,CASSLSLFYEQYF,TGTGCCAGTAGTTTGTCTTTATTCTACGAGCAGTACTTC
TRBJ2-1,TRBD2,14,large,TRBV5-1,CASSSGITGDEQFF,TGCGCCAGCAGTAGCGGGATCACCGGCGATGAGCAGTTCTTC
TRBJ2-5,TRBD1,13,few,TRBV7-3,CASSWDRGETQYF,TGTGCCAGCAGCTGGGACAGGGGAGAGACCCAGTACTTC
TRBJ1-6,.,16,.,TRBV20-1,CSARAGGSSYNSPLHF,TGCAGTGCCAGAGCCGGGGGCAGCTCCTATAATTCACCCCTCCACTTT
TRBJ1-3,.,17,few,TRBV4-3,CASSQGARDRSGNTIYF,TGCGCCAGCAGCCAAGGGGCCCGGGACCGCTCTGGAAACACCATATATTTT
TRBJ2-7,.,13,.,TRBV7-2,CASSLKTGYEQYF,TGTGCCAGCAGCCTAAAAACAGGGTACGAGCAGTACTTC